The 8 T cell receptor beta chains below all came from one sample that was sequenced in a study of blood T cells in healthy people across ages (dated by TCRdb to the mid-2010s). Library preparation used 5' RACE. Sequenced on an Illumina HiSeq 2500. A second PCR of about 7 to 12 cycles was performed with a sample-barcoded 5' primer and a J-beta primer mix. TCRdb took the public reads, trimmed them with fastp at Q25, ran MiXCR for clone calling and kept in-frame beta chains. One record per CDR3 amino acid sequence lists the most common genes and DNA. In all, the sample holds about 1,600,000 distinct CDR3 sequences, and approximately 42% of those were seen once. Together, the top ten hold roughly 7.9% of the sample. Material: blood. The receptors originated from a woman under 30 in good health.

In its sample, this clonotype was seen a few times. The genes are TRBV7-8 and TRBJ1-5; no firm D call. The CDR3 consists of 15 residues. Germline values: CDR1 SGHVS, CDR2 FQNEAQ. V lost 4 bases and J lost 6, with 16 bases in between. This chain's CDR3 is CASSSQVRGSQPQHF. CDR3 DNA: TGTGCCAGCAGCTCCCAGGTTCGCGGTAGTCAGCCCCAGCATTTT. The full variable domain, in which reference TRBV7-8 and TRBJ1-5 provide the parts outside the CDR3, is GAGVSQSPRYKVAKRGQDVALRCDPISGHVSLFWYQQALGQGPEFLTYFQNEAQLDKSGLPSDRFFAERPEGSVSTLKIQRTQQEDSAVYLCASSSQVRGSQPQHFGDGTRLSIL.

Only a few counts were recorded for this clonotype. The chain couples TRBV5-5 to TRBJ2-7; D gene unclear. Looked up from germline, CDR1 is SGHKS and CDR2 is YYEKEE (reference sequence). CDR3 size: 15 residues. V was cut by 4 bases and J by 3 bases, with 17 bases left in between. CDR3 protein: CASSPWAQASYEQYF. The CDR3 bases are TGTGCCAGCAGCCCTTGGGCGCAGGCGAGCTACGAGCAGTACTTC.

The rearrangement joins TRBV3-1 to TRBJ2-7; D uncertain. This CDR3 spans 15 amino acids. Trimming pared 5 bases from V and 7 bases from J, leaving 21 bases between. Germline CDR1 is LGHDT and CDR2 is YNNKEL (reference sequence). The DNA of the CDR3 is TGTGCCAGCAGCAGGGTTCCCGCCGCGTCCAATGAGCAGTACTTC. It is translated as CASSRVPAASNEQYF.

The rearrangement uses TRBV10-3 and TRBJ2-1; the match to TRBD2 covers 14 bases. Germline values: CDR1 ENHRY, CDR2 SYGVKD. The CDR3 has 15 residues. Trimming cost V 5 bases and J 9 bases; bases outside gene matches: 6. The CDR3 loop is CAISYVGTSGGEQFF. In DNA, the CDR3 is TGTGCCATCAGTTACGTGGGGACTAGCGGGGGTGAGCAGTTCTTC.

The chain links TRBV11-2 to TRBJ2-4; 11 bases fit TRBD1. The J call may be in error: the DNA end matches TRBJ2-7 better. Germline V lookup: CDR1 SGHAT, CDR2 FQNNGV. The CDR3 is 15 amino acids. This CDR3 is CASSLGTGGRYEQYF. CDR3 DNA: TGTGCCAGCAGCCTCGGGACAGGGGGACGCTACGAGCAGTACTTC.

The rearrangement joins TRBV20-1 to TRBJ2-7; D may be TRBD2 (6 bases). Trimming left V 5 bases short and J 2 bases short, with 10 bases between. Germline V gene sequence: CDR1 DFQATT, CDR2 SNEGSKA (reference sequence). The CDR3 spans 12 residues. The CDR3 reads CSAALAAYEQYF. The CDR3 DNA is TGCAGTGCTGCGTTAGCGGCCTACGAGCAGTACTTC.

In regard to this clonotype: One base away lies a much larger clone, so this may be a sequencing read error. This chain links TRBV15 with TRBJ2-7; 7 bases are shared with TRBD2. CDR1 is LNHNV, CDR2 YYDKDF, per germline (reference sequence). V lost 5 bases and J lost 7; bases outside the gene matches: 11. The length of the CDR3 is 14 residues. CDR3 loop: CATSGRTRGDEQYF. CDR3 in DNA: TGTGCCACCAGCGGTCGGACTAGGGGCGATGAGCAGTACTTC. The full variable domain, its missing parts supplied by reference TRBV15 and TRBJ2-7, is DAMVIQNPRYQVTQFGKPVTLSCSQTLNHNVMYWYQQKSSQAPKLLFHYYDKDFNNEADTPDNFQSRRPNTSFCFLDIRSPGLGDTAMYLCATSGRTRGDEQYFGPGTRLTVT.

This chain links TRBV7-2 with TRBJ2-7; D may be TRBD2 (5 bases). The germline gives CDR1 SGHTA, CDR2 FQGNSA. V was cut by 3 bases and J by 6 bases, with 15 bases left in between. CDR3 length: 14 amino acids. CDR3 sequence: CASSFAAATSEQYF. The CDR3 DNA reads TGTGCCAGCAGCTTTGCAGCGGCCACTAGCGAGCAGTACTTC.